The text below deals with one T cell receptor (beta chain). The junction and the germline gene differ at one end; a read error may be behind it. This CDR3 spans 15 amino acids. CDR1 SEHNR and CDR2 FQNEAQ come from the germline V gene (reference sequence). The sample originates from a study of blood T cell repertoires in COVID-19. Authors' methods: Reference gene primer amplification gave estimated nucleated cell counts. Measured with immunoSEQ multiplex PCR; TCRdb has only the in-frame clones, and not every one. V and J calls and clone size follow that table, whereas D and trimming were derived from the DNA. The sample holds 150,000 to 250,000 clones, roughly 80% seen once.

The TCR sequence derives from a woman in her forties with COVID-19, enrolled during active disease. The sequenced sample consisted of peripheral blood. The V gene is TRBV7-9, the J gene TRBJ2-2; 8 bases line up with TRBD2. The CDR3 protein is CAGRTSQSNTGELFF. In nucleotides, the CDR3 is TGTGCCGGCAGGACTAGCCAGTCGAACACCGGGGAGCTGTTTTTT.